Below are 9 T cell receptor beta chains sequenced from a single sample in a study of blood T cell repertoires in COVID-19. Profiling relied on immunoSEQ multiplex PCR, and the TCRdb table lists in-frame clones only, not all of them. The sample shows 56,000 or so clones, around 84% of them seen only once. The source material was peripheral blood. These receptors all come from a middle-aged man with acute or convalescent COVID-19.

The chain carries TRBV28 and TRBJ1-2; 10 nucleotides agree with TRBD1. The V gene's germline CDR1 is MDHEN and CDR2 SYDVKM. This CDR3 has 14 amino acids. The ends lost 3 bases at V and 4 bases at J; junction bases unmatched: 2. DNA of the CDR3: TGTGCCAGCAGTTTGGACAGGGGGAGCTATGGCTACACCTTC. Residues: CASSLDRGSYGYTF.

The V call is TRBV12-5, the J call TRBJ2-7; 8 bases fit TRBD2. J was trimmed by 2 bases and V by 5 bases; bases with no gene match: 5. The CDR3 consists of 14 residues. Per the germline V gene, CDR1 is LGHNT and CDR2 is FRNRAP. The CDR3, as DNA: TGTGCTAGTGGTCCGGGAGGGCCTCCCTACGAGCAGTACTTC. Residues: CASGPGGPPYEQYF.

The chain recombines TRBV5-8 with TRBJ2-5; the match to TRBD1 covers 12 bases. V trimming: 4 bases; J trimming: 4 bases; junction bases outside the gene matches: 5. Germline CDR1 reads SGHTS; CDR2 reads YDEGEE. This CDR3 comprises 15 residues. As DNA, the CDR3 is TGTGCCAGCAGCCTCCGGGACAGGGGGCTAGAGACCCAGTACTTC. Protein sequence: CASSLRDRGLETQYF. Combining the CDR3 with reference TRBV5-8 and TRBJ2-5 gives the whole variable domain EAGVTQSPTHLIKTRGQQATLRCSPISGHTSVYWYQQALGLGLQFLLWYDEGEERNRGNFPPRFSGRQFPNYSSELNVNALELEDSALYLCASSLRDRGLETQYFGPGTRLLVL.

This clone has more than one count but fewer than ten. This chain joins TRBV13 and TRBJ2-7; 10 nucleotides match TRBD1. The CDR3 has 18 residues. The germline gives CDR1 PRHDT, CDR2 FYEKMQ (reference sequence). Trimming removed 2 bases from V and 1 base from J; junction bases left unmatched: 11. CDR3 nucleotides: TGTGCCAGCAGCTTAACGGGACAGGGGCTAGGCGGGTCCTACGAGCAGTACTTC. Its translation: CASSLTGQGLGGSYEQYF.

The chain recombines TRBV3-1 (or the pseudogene TRBV3-2) with TRBJ2-3; the match to TRBD2 covers 7 bases. The germline gives CDR1 LGHDT, CDR2 YNNKEL (reference sequence). The CDR3 spans 16 residues. V shed 5 bases, J shed 0 bases, and the junction held 8 bases outside the gene matches. For the CDR3, the DNA is TGTGCCAGCAGCGTGGCGGCTAGCGGAAGCACAGATACGCAGTATTTT. Translating it yields CASSVAASGSTDTQYF.

The genes are TRBV6-1 and TRBJ2-7, with a tentative D call TRBD2 (7 bases). Per germline, CDR1 MNHNS and CDR2 SASEGT. The CDR3 extends over 14 amino acids. V was cut by 10 bases and J by 3 bases, with 19 bases left in between. The CDR3: CAIQWGAGDYEQYF. CDR3 DNA: TGTGCCATCCAGTGGGGGGCGGGAGACTACGAGCAGTACTTC.

This chain uses TRBV4-1 with TRBJ2-7; D not resolved. There are 15 residues in the CDR3. Germline V CDR1 and CDR2: MGHRA, YSYEKL. Trimming cost V 0 bases and J 0 bases, with 9 bases left between them. This chain's CDR3 is CASSQDVGSSYEQYF. The CDR3 region has the DNA TGCGCCAGCAGCCAAGATGTCGGTAGCTCCTACGAGCAGTACTTC.

This chain joins TRBV19 and TRBJ1-1; D is unclear. There are 13 residues in the CDR3. Germline V lookup: CDR1 LNHDA, CDR2 SQIVND (reference sequence). Trimming pared 5 bases from V and 0 bases from J, leaving 7 bases between. CDR3 DNA: TGTGCCAGTAGTTTAACAGTGAACACTGAAGCTTTCTTT. As protein: CASSLTVNTEAFF.

The J gene is TRBJ1-1, the V gene TRBV5-4; 11 nucleotides agree with TRBD1. CDR3 length: 14 amino acids. Losses at the gene ends were 5 bases for V and 5 bases for J; bases not matched to a gene: 5. Germline CDR1 is SGHNT and CDR2 is YYREEE (reference sequence). CDR3 DNA: TGTGCCAGCAGTTGGGACAGGGGGAATACTGAAGCTTTCTTT. Translated, it gives CASSWDRGNTEAFF.